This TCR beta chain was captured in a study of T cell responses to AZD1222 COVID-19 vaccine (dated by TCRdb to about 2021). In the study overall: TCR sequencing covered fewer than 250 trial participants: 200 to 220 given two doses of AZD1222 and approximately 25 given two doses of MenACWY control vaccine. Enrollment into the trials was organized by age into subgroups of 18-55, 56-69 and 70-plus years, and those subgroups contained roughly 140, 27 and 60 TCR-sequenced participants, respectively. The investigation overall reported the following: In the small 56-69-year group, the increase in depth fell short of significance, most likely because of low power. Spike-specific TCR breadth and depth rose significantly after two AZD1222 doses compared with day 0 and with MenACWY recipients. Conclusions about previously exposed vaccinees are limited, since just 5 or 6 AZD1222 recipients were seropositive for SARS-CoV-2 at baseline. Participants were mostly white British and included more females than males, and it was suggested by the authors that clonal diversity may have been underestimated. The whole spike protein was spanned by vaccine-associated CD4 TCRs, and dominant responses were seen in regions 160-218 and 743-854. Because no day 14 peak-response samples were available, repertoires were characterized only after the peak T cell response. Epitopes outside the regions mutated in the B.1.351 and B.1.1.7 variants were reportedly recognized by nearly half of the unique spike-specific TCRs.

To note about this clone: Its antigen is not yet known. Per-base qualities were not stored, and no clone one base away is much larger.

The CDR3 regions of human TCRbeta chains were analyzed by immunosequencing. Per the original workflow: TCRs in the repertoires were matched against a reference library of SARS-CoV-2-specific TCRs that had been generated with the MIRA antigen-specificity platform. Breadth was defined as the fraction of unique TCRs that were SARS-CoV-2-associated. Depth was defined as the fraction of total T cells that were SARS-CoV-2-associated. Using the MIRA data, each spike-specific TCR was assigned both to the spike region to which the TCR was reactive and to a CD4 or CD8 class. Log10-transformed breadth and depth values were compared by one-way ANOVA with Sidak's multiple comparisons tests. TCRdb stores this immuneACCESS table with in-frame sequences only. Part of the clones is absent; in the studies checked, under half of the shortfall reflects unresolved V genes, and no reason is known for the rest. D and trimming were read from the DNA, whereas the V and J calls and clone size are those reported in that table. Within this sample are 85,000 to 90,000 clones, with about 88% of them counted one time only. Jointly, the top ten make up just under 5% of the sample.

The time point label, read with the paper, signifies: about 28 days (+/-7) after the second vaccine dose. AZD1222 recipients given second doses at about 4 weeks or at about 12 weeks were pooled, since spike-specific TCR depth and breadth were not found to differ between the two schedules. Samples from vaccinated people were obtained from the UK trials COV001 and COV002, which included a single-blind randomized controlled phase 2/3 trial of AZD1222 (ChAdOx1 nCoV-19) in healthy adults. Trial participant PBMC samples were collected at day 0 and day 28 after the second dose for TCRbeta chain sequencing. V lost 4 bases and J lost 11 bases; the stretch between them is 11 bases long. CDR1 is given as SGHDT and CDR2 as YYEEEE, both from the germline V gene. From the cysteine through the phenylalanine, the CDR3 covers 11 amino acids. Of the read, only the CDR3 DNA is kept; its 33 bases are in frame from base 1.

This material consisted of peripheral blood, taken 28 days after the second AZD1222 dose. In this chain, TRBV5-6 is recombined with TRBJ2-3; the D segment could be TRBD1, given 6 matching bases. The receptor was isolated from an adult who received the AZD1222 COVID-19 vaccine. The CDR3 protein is CASSLDRRQYF. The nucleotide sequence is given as TGTGCCAGCAGCCTGGACAGACGGCAGTATTTT.